The clone carrying this T cell receptor (beta chain) was found a few times. Its target is not known. The data belong to a study of CD8+ T cells in alopecia areata. Study outcomes and limitations: Patients showed less clear TCR sequence sharing than mice, possibly partly because of HLA diversity.

V was clipped by 5 bases and J by 4 bases; unmatched bases: 12. This CDR3 region has 18 residues. Germline CDR1 reads SGHTA; CDR2 reads FQGNSA. RNA was isolated and reverse transcribed to cDNA, the sequencing template. Clones were sequenced by immunoSEQ multiplex PCR, and TCRdb holds only the in-frame ones, with some missing. The sample holds about 190,000 clones, 50% to 60% seen once. As for treatment: oral pan-JAK inhibitor, 5-10 mg twice daily. This specimen consisted of CD4+ T cells sorted from blood, obtained at week 4, from a patient treated with tofacitinib. The genes are TRBV7-2 and TRBJ2-5, with 14 bases aligning to TRBD2. The TCR was taken from a human donor with alopecia areata. CDR3 region: CASSTRLAGGPVVETQYF. CDR3 bases: TGTGCCAGCAGCACCCGACTAGCGGGAGGGCCGGTAGTAGAGACCCAGTACTTC.